This T cell receptor beta chain was recorded in a study of CD8+ T cells in alopecia areata. V gave up 4 bases and J gave up 4 bases, with 9 bases separating them. CDR1 SGDLS and CDR2 YYNGEE come from the germline V gene. The CDR3 consists of 13 residues. Specified treatment: oral pan-JAK inhibitor, 5-10 mg twice daily. Investigators isolated RNA and reverse transcribed it into cDNA to act as the sequencing template. TCRdb keeps only in-frame clones here, not all; method: immunoSEQ multiplex PCR. The sample has around 190,000 clones, around 66% seen once; the top ten hold roughly 4.2%. The clonotype comes from a human donor with alopecia areata. This material consisted of CD4+ T cells sorted from blood, taken at week 4, from a patient treated with tofacitinib. The gene calls are TRBV9 and TRBJ1-5; D is unresolved. The CDR3 region is CASSKDVNQPQHF. Written as DNA, the CDR3 is TGTGCCAGCAGCAAGGACGTGAATCAGCCCCAGCATTTT.